This T cell receptor (beta chain) derives from a study of Ad26.COV2.S vaccination and SARS-CoV-2 variants (dated by TCRdb to the early 2020s). About the study as a whole: Donors in the vaccine arm were drawn from COV1001, a multicentre, randomized, double-blind, placebo-controlled phase I-IIa trial testing Ad26.COV2.S in healthy adults. TCRbeta repertoire sequencing was used to assess the specificity and breadth of SARS-CoV-2-reactive T cell receptors after Ad26.COV2.S vaccination. Dosing of Ad26.COV2.S was intramuscular, at either 5x10^10 or 1x10^11 viral particles, delivered as one shot or as two shots spaced 56 days apart. A total of 32 samples were included in the TCR-sequenced set, comprising 19 Ad26.COV2.S vaccine recipients, 5 placebo recipients and 8 SARS-CoV-2 convalescent individuals. Trial participants were randomized into five groups of five: low-dose or high-dose Ad26.COV2.S given once or twice, or placebo on both occasions. Investigators remained blinded to trial group allocation during experiments and outcome assessment.

Results and caveats for the whole study, not just this receptor: Ad26.COV2.S recipients had higher spike-specific TCR breadth than placebo recipients (P = 0.0014). After vaccination, spike-specific CD8+ and CD4+ T cell responses were reported to show substantial breadth. The authors noted that total T cell responses may have been underestimated by the TCR breadth and depth analyses. Comparing responses between vaccine doses or regimens was not something the study was powered to do. Non-spike TCR breadth was comparable between vaccine and placebo recipients, consistent with the vaccine containing only spike.

The V end loses 0 bases and the J end loses 6 bases, and a stretch of 3 bases separates them. Including cysteine and phenylalanine, the CDR3 has 13 amino acids. The kept DNA is CDR3 alone, 39 bases in frame from the first base. The germline V gene specifies SNHLY as CDR1 and FYNNEI as CDR2. Concerning this clone: The clone's antigen remains unknown. There are no base qualities to consult, and no much larger clone falls within one base.

The immunoSEQ Assay was used to sequence TCRbeta CDR3 regions. After extraction, genomic DNA underwent amplification by bias-controlled multiplex PCR, followed by high-throughput sequencing. Per the original workflow: To quantify the absolute abundance of every unique TCRbeta CDR3 region, sequences were collapsed and filtered. T cell fraction was estimated by normalizing TCRbeta template counts to usable DNA, which was measured by amplifying reference genes present in all nucleated cells. Repertoire TCRs were annotated as SARS-CoV-2-specific when V gene, CDR3 amino acid sequence and J gene were exactly matched to a known reactive TCR set. MIRA supplied the reference SARS-CoV-2 TCR set, which was filtered for enrichment in COVID-19-positive ImmuneCODE repertoires so that public or cross-reactive TCRs were removed. Drawing on the MIRA antigens, annotated TCRs were analysed further at the level of specific ORF or position within ORF. Breadth was defined as the number of annotated unique rearrangements divided by the total number of unique productive rearrangements, and depth was defined as the summed frequency of the annotated unique rearrangements. TCR breadth was compared between groups using two-sided Wilcoxon rank-sum tests. TCRdb took over this immuneACCESS table, retaining in-frame rearrangements with V and J assigned. Such tables are incomplete; in checked studies, under half of the missing clones stem from an unresolved V gene, and the remainder is unexplained. For V, J and clone size, that table is used; D and trimming come from the DNA. In this sample the table shows hundreds of thousands of clones, 65% to 90% of which occur a single time. Approximately 11% of the sample lies in the top ten.

The label giving this sample's treatment or condition can be read as: about 20 received Ad26.COV2.S at low or high dose, single or two shots; roughly five received placebo; per-sample allocation not given. Repertoires of vaccine and placebo recipients were sequenced from samples taken on day 63 after the first injection. Between 29 July and 7 August 2020, Cohort 1b enrolled about two dozen adults aged 18-55 years at one site in Boston, USA. Ad26.COV2.S was a replication-incompetent adenovirus type 26 vector expressing a prefusion-stabilized SARS-CoV-2 spike protein from the original Wuhan strain. Here the sequenced sample was peripheral blood, taken in a trial of Ad26.COV2.S vaccine versus placebo. The source of this sequence is a person aged 18-60 years who received the Ad26.COV2.S COVID-19 vaccine or a placebo. The chain uses TRBV2 and TRBJ1-6; the D gene is not confidently resolved. The CDR3 amino acid sequence is: CASSEALNSPLHF. The sequenced DNA: TGTGCCAGCAGTGAAGCGCTTAATTCACCCCTCCACTTT.